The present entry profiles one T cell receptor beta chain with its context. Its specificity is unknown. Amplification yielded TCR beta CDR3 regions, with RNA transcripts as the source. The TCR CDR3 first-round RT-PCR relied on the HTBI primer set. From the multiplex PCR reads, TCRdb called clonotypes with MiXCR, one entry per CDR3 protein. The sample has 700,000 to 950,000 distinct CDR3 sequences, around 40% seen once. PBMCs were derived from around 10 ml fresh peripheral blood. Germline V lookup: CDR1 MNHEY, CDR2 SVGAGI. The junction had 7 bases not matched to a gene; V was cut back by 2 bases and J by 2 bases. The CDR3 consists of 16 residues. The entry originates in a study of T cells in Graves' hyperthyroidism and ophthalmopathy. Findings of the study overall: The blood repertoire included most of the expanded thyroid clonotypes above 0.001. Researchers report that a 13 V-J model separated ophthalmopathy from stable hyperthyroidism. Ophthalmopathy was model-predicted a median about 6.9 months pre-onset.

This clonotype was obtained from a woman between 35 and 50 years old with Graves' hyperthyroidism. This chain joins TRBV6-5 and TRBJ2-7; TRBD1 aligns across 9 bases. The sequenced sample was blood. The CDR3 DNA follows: TGTGCCAGCAGTTACGCGGGACAGGGAAGTCCCTACGAGCAGTACTTC. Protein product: CASSYAGQGSPYEQYF.